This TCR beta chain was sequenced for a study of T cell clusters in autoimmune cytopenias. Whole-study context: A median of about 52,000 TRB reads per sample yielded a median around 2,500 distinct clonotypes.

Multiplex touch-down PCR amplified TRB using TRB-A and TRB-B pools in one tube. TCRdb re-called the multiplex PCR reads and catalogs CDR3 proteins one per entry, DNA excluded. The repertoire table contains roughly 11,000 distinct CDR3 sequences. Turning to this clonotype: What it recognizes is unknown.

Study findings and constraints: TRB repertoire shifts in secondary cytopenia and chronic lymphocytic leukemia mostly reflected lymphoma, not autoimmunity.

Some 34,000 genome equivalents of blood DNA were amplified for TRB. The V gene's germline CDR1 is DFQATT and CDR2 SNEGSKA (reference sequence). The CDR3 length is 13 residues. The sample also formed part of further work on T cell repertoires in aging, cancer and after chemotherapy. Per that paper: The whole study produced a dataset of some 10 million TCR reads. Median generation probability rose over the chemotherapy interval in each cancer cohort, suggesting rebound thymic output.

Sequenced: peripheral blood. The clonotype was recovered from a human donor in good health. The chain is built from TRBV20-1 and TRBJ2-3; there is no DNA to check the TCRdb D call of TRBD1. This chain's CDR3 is CSASGGLTDTQYF.